The clone carrying this T cell receptor (beta chain) was seen once. The data originate from a study of cytotoxic CD8 clonotypes in ibrutinib-treated CLL. Study information: Collecting the response samples happened after a median 12 months of treatment, with a range of 6 to 36. An average of 255,043 productive templates and 80,000 to 100,000 productive rearrangements was obtained per sample.

Trimming pared 1 base from V and 2 bases from J, leaving 9 bases between. Looked up from germline, CDR1 is SGHNT and CDR2 is YENEEA. The CDR3 runs 15 residues. Some clones are missing from TCRdb's copy, which holds only in-frame ones; the method was immunoSEQ multiplex PCR. Of about 200,000 clones listed, roughly 79% are singletons. J is TRBJ1-3 and V is TRBV11-3; D ambiguous. The receptor was derived from a human donor with chronic lymphocytic leukemia. Source: PBMCs, taken after 12 months of ibrutinib treatment. The CDR3 region has the DNA TGTGCCAGCAGCTTAGTGGGTAGCCCTGGAAACACCATATATTTT. This encodes CASSLVGSPGNTIYF.